This T cell receptor beta chain derives from a study of identical twins. Study-level points and caveats: Potential partial confounding of zero-insertion analyses by invariant MAIT and iNKT cells was noted. Abundant beta clonotypes from cord blood had fewer insertions, unlike memory repertoires, which showed none. Out-of-frame sharing of TCR alpha in monozygotic twins was underestimated by models.

The CDR3 covers 17 residues. V was pared by 3 bases and J by 0 bases, with 15 bases between. In germline, CDR1 is KGHSH, CDR2 LQKENI. This clonotype was seen at least ten times. Its cognate antigen is unknown. TCRdb analysed the 5' RACE reads with MiXCR anew, one entry per CDR3 protein. The table lists 410,000 or so distinct CDR3 sequences, roughly 18% of them singletons. The chain couples TRBV18 to TRBJ1-3; a weak D match, TRBD1 (5 bases). This TCR was sampled from a man aged 50-59 years in good health. The sequencing input was naive T cells sorted from blood. As DNA, the CDR3 is TGTGCCAGCTCACCTGGGGCGGCGGATCTCTCTGGAAACACCATATATTTT. It specifies CASSPGAADLSGNTIYF.